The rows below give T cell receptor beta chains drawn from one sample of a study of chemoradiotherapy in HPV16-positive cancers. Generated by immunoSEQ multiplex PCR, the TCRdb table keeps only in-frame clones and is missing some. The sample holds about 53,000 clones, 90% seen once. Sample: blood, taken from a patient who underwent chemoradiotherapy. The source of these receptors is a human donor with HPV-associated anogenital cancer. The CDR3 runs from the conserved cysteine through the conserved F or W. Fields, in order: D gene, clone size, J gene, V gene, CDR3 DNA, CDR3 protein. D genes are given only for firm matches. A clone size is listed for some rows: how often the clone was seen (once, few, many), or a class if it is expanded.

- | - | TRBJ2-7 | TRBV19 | TGTGCCAGTAGTATAAGGGTCAGACCCTCCTACGAGCAGTACTTC | CASSIRVRPSYEQYF
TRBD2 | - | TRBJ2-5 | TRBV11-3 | TGTGCCAGCAGCTTGGGGGGGGACTATCAAGAGACCCAGTACTTC | CASSLGGDYQETQYF
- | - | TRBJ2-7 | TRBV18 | TGTGCCAGCTCACCACAGGGAGGGGGAACCGAGCAGTACTTC | CASSPQGGGTEQYF
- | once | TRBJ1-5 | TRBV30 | TGTGCCTGGAGTAGAAAGGGGAGTCAGCCCCAGCATTTT | CAWSRKGSQPQHF
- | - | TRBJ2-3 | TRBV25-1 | TGTGCCAGCAGTGCCAGGGGATCCTCAGATACGCAGTATTTT | CASSARGSSDTQYF
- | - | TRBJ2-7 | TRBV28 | TGTGCCAGTAAAACACGGGGCTCCTCCTACGAGCAGTACTTC | CASKTRGSSYEQYF
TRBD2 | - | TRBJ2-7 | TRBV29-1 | TGCAGCGTTTCGAGCGGGGGTTACGAGCAGTACTTC | CSVSSGGYEQYF
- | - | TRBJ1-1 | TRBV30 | TGTGCCTGGAGTCGGGGCCAGGCGGGCACTGAAGCTTTCTTT | CAWSRGQAGTEAFF
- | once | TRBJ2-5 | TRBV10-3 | TGTGCCATCAGTGAGTCGGACAGCCAAGAGACCCAGTACTTC | CAISESDSQETQYF
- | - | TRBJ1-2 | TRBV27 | TGTGCCAGCACCCCCGGAGGCCGCATGGATGGCTACACCTTC | CASTPGGRMDGYTF
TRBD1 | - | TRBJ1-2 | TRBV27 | TGTGCCAGCAGTTCGACGCCGGGACAGGGTGCCTATGGCTACACCTTC | CASSSTPGQGAYGYTF
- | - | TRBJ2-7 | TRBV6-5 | TGTGCCAGCAGTTACGTGGAAGGAACTAGCTACGAGCAGTACTTC | CASSYVEGTSYEQYF
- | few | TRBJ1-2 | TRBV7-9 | TGTGCCAGCAGCTTAGGAGTTTCCCGGAACTATGGCTACACCTTC | CASSLGVSRNYGYTF
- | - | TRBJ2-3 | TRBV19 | TGTGCCAGTAGCTTGGGACCTAGCACCGATTCCACAGATACGCAGTATTTT | CASSLGPSTDSTDTQYF
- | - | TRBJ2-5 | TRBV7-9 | TGTGCCAGCAGCCTGGAGACCGGGACCCAGTACTTC | CASSLETGTQYF
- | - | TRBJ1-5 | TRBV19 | TGTGCCAGTAGTAAGACGGAGAATCAGCCCCAGCATTTT | CASSKTENQPQHF
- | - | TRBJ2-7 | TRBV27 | TGTGCCAGCAGTTTAAATACAGGAGAGGTGGCCTACGAGCAGTACTTC | CASSLNTGEVAYEQYF
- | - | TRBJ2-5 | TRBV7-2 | TGTGCCAGCAGCCCCCGCGGAGGGGGGAGGGAGACCCAGTACTTC | CASSPRGGGRETQYF
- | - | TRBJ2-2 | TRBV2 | TGTGCCAGCAGCCTCCTTAAGACCGGGGAGCTGTTTTTT | CASSLLKTGELFF
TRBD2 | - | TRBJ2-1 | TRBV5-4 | TGTGCCAGCAGCCGCGGGGGGGCGACGGAAGGGGAGTTCTTC | CASSRGGATEGEFF
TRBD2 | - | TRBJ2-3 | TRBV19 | TGTGCCAGTAGTATAAAGGGCGGGAGGGCCAATACGCAGTATTTT | CASSIKGGRANTQYF
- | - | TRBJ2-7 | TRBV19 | TGTGCCAGTAGCGGGACGGTCCAGTCCTCCTACGAGCAGTACTTC | CASSGTVQSSYEQYF
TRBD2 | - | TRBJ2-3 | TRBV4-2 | TGTGCCAGCAGCCCGACTAGCGGGGTTGCAGATACGCAGTATTTT | CASSPTSGVADTQYF
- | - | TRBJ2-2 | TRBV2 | TGTGCCAGCCTCCGAGATGGGATCGACACCGGGGAGCTGTTTTTT | CASLRDGIDTGELFF
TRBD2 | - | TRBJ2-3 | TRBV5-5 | TGTGCCAGCAGCCGAATAGCGGGAGGAGGTACAGATACGCAGTATTTT | CASSRIAGGGTDTQYF
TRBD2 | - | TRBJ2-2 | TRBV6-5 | TGTGCCAGCAGTTCCCCCCGGGGGGGGGCCGGCGGGGAGCTGTTTTTT | CASSSPRGGAGGELFF
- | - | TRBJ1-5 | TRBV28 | TGTGCCAGCAGTTCTGGACATTCGAATCAGCCCCAGCATTTT | CASSSGHSNQPQHF
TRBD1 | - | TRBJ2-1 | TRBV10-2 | TGCGCCAGCATAGGACAGGGGCCATACAATGAGCAGTTCTTC | CASIGQGPYNEQFF
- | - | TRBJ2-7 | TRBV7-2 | TGTGCCAGCAGCTTAGATTGGGGAGGGGGTACAAGGGAGCAGTACTTC | CASSLDWGGGTREQYF